Detailed here is one TCR beta chain. Its cognate antigen is unknown. Germline CDR1 is MNHEY and CDR2 is SVGAGI. CDR3 length: 15 amino acids. Donors gave about 2.5 ml of blood apiece. The data are from a study of monozygotic twins with inflammatory bowel disease. The study's findings and limits: Among patients, repertoires may have gained variability from differing immunosuppressive treatments. Distinguishing T cell subtypes was not possible.

From the 5' RACE reads, TCRdb lists one entry per CDR3 protein and no DNA. With 200,000 to 250,000 distinct CDR3 sequences in the sample, the ten largest clones hold 7.5% to 9.5%. This clonotype was obtained from a human donor with ulcerative colitis or Crohn's disease, or a healthy co-twin of an affected twin (not recorded which). V and J are TRBV6-5 and TRBJ2-4; the D call from TCRdb, TRBD1, cannot be confirmed without DNA. The sequencing sample was made of blood. This CDR3 is CASSSLTGGRDIQYF.